Below, 25 T cell receptor beta chains from the same sample are listed, as sequenced in a study of regulatory T cells in long-lasting Graves disease. Arm-PCR of CDR3 regions and iRepertoire HTBI primers were used to build TCR beta libraries. From the multiplex PCR reads, TCRdb called clonotypes with MiXCR, one entry per CDR3 protein. In the table there are roughly 220,000 distinct CDR3 sequences, around 20% of which are singletons. Indicated time point: newly diagnosed GD, antithyroid drugs for less than 3 months. From RNA extracted from PBMCs, the TCR library was made. The input for sequencing was peripheral blood mononuclear cells (PBMCs), taken at new diagnosis, from a patient treated with antithyroid drugs. These receptors were collected from a female donor with Graves disease.

This clonotype showed up many times. This chain links TRBV12-3 or TRBV12-4 with TRBJ1-1; 7 nucleotides line up with TRBD1. V gave up 3 bases and J gave up 3 bases; unmatched junction bases: 7. The CDR3 consists of 15 residues. The CDR3 loop reads CASSFGQGGDTEAFF. The DNA for the CDR3 is TGTGCCAGCAGTTTCGGGCAGGGGGGTGACACTGAAGCTTTCTTT.

There are a few counts of this clonotype. The chain combines TRBV28 with TRBJ2-2, with 8 nucleotides matching TRBD1. CDR1 is MDHEN, CDR2 SYDVKM, per germline. The J segment lost 5 bases and the V segment lost 2 bases, leaving 7 bases of the junction unmatched. The CDR3 covers 16 residues. The DNA for the CDR3 is TGTGCCAGCAGTTTACTCAGGGGACAGGTAACCGGGGAGCTGTTTTTT. It translates to CASSLLRGQVTGELFF. The full variable domain, its missing parts supplied by reference TRBV28 and TRBJ2-2, is DVKVTQSSRYLVKRTGEKVFLECVQDMDHENMFWYRQDPGLGLRLIYFSYDVKMKEKGDIPEGYSVSREKKERFSLILESASTNQTSMYLCASSLLRGQVTGELFFGEGSRLTVL.

This clonotype was found many times. The V and J genes are TRBV18 and TRBJ2-1; the D gene is possibly TRBD1 (6 bases). V lost 5 bases and J 10 bases, leaving 12 bases between the germline ends. Germline CDR1 reads KGHSH; CDR2 reads LQKENI. This CDR3 contains 12 residues. In DNA form, the CDR3 reads TGTGCCAGCTCAGTGGACAGAGTAGAGCAGTTCTTC. This codes for CASSVDRVEQFF. The variable domain in full, with the rest retrieved from reference TRBV18 and TRBJ2-1, is NAGVMQNPRHLVRRRGQEARLRCSPMKGHSHVYWYRQLPEEGLKFMVYLQKENIIDESGMPKERFSAEFPKEGPSILRIQQVVRGDSAAYFCASSVDRVEQFFGPGTRLTVL.

The sample holds many counts of this clonotype. V gene TRBV20-1 combines with J gene TRBJ2-2; 9 positions match TRBD2. The germline CDR1 and CDR2 sequences are DFQATT and SNEGSKA (reference sequence). The V segment lost 5 bases and the J segment 7 bases; nucleotides outside the gene matches: 5. This CDR3 is 13 amino acids long. In DNA, the CDR3 is TGCAGTGCTCTACTAGCGGGTAGCGGGGAGCTGTTTTTT. As protein: CSALLAGSGELFF.

This clonotype was picked up a small number of times. The chain couples TRBV13 to TRBJ1-5, with D uncertain. This CDR3 region has 17 residues. CDR1 PRHDT and CDR2 FYEKMQ come from the germline V gene (reference sequence). The V gene lost 0 bases and the J gene lost 0 bases, with 12 bases spanning the gap. In DNA, the CDR3 is TGTGCCAGCAGCTTAGGCCCCTCAGGCTCTAGCAATCAGCCCCAGCATTTT. Protein product: CASSLGPSGSSNQPQHF.

This clonotype was seen ten or more times. This chain uses TRBV28 with TRBJ1-5; no reliable D call. The V end lost 5 bases, the J end lost 4 bases, and 6 bases lay between the germline ends. Germline V CDR1 and CDR2: MDHEN, SYDVKM. This CDR3 has 12 amino acids. Written as DNA, the CDR3 is TGTGCCAGCAGTGAAGGGAATCAGCCCCAGCATTTT. Its protein is CASSEGNQPQHF.

This clonotype occurred many times. This chain joins TRBV14 and TRBJ2-2; D is unclear. V lost 6 bases, J lost 4 bases, and 9 bases lay in between. This CDR3 comprises 13 residues. Germline V lookup: CDR1 SGHDN, CDR2 FVKESK. This CDR3 reads CASSGPLTGELFF. CDR3 nucleotides: TGTGCCAGCAGTGGCCCTCTCACCGGGGAGCTGTTTTTT. The full variable domain, in which reference TRBV14 and TRBJ2-2 provide the parts outside the CDR3, is EAGVTQFPSHSVIEKGQTVTLRCDPISGHDNLYWYRRVMGKEIKFLLHFVKESKQDESGMPNNRFLAERTGGTYSTLKVQPAELEDSGVYFCASSGPLTGELFFGEGSRLTVL.

This clonotype has a count of ten or more. The chain joins TRBV2 to TRBJ2-1, with D tentatively TRBD2 (5 bases). CDR1 and CDR2 from the germline V gene are SNHLY and FYNNEI. The CDR3 is 16 amino acids. The V end lost 1 base, the J end lost 7 bases, and 17 bases lay between the germline ends. CDR3 region: CASSEVRGPSWNEQFF. In DNA, the CDR3 is TGTGCCAGCAGTGAAGTCAGAGGACCTAGCTGGAATGAGCAGTTCTTC.

This clonotype appeared many times. This chain joins TRBV18 and TRBJ2-3; TRBD1 is a possible D gene (5 bases). V gave up 6 bases and J gave up 0 bases, with 16 bases separating them. This CDR3 has 16 amino acids. Germline CDR1 reads KGHSH; CDR2 reads LQKENI. CDR3 in DNA: TGTGCCAGCTCGGGGCTACGGCCTACGAGCACAGATACGCAGTATTTT. It yields the protein CASSGLRPTSTDTQYF.

This clonotype was counted at least ten times. The chain has TRBV18 and TRBJ2-7, with D unresolved. The CDR3 is made up of 14 amino acids. Per germline, CDR1 KGHSH and CDR2 LQKENI. Trimming took 2 bases from V and 0 from J, leaving 8 bases between them. CDR3 region: CASSPLPSSYEQYF. CDR3 DNA sequence: TGTGCCAGCTCACCATTGCCGAGCTCCTACGAGCAGTACTTC.

This clonotype has only a few counts. The chain recombines TRBV5-1 with TRBJ1-1; possibly TRBD1 for D (6 bases). The CDR3 loop spans 14 amino acids. Germline loops: CDR1 SGHRS, CDR2 YFSETQ. Trimming cost V 1 base and J 4 bases, with 11 bases left between them. The CDR3 DNA reads as TGCGCCAGCAGCTTGCCAGGGGTGATCACTGAAGCTTTCTTT. Amino acids: CASSLPGVITEAFF.

This clonotype was counted at least ten times. V is TRBV29-1 and J is TRBJ1-2, with D possibly TRBD1 on 5 matching bases. Deletions cut 6 bases from V and 4 bases from J, with 18 bases between. This CDR3 contains 14 residues. Germline CDR1 reads SQVTM; CDR2 reads ANQGSEA. The CDR3 DNA sequence: TGCAGCGTCCGGATCCCAGGGACCGTCTATGGCTACACCTTC. Its translation is CSVRIPGTVYGYTF.

In its sample, this clonotype was seen many times. One junction end disagrees with the germline gene, perhaps due to a read error. This sequence joins TRBV3-1 and TRBJ2-1, with 11 bases aligning to TRBD2. Looked up from germline, CDR1 is LGHDT and CDR2 is YNNKEL (reference sequence). The CDR3 runs 15 residues. The CDR3 bases are TGTGCCGGCAGCGGTCTAGCGGGAGGTCGAGATGAGCAGTTCTTC. Translated: CAGSGLAGGRDEQFF.

V is TRBV29-1 and J is TRBJ1-4; 10 nucleotides agree with TRBD1. The germline CDR1 and CDR2 sequences are SQVTM and ANQGSEA. The CDR3 length is 14 residues. After removal of 3 bases from V and 6 bases from J, the junction contained 4 bases not matched to a gene. CDR3 residues: CSVEGTGADEKLFF. CDR3 sequence (DNA): TGCAGCGTTGAGGGGACAGGGGCGGATGAAAAACTGTTTTTT.

This clonotype was seen ten or more times. This chain links TRBV27 with TRBJ2-2; 12 bases are shared with TRBD2. This CDR3 comprises 17 residues. The germline CDR1 and CDR2 sequences are MNHEY and SMNVEV (reference sequence). Germline trimming cut 2 bases from V and 5 bases from J; bases unmatched to any gene: 6. The CDR3 loop reads CASSLLAGGPRTGELFF. In nucleotides, the CDR3 is TGTGCCAGCAGTTTACTAGCGGGAGGGCCAAGGACCGGGGAGCTGTTTTTT.

The chain is built from TRBV11-2 and TRBJ1-2, with 11 bases lining up with TRBD1. The trim removed 5 bases at V and 6 bases at J, leaving 5 bases unmatched. This CDR3 contains 14 residues. The germline V gene encodes CDR1 SGHAT and CDR2 FQNNGV. CDR3 in amino acids: CASSHWDRGDGYTF. The CDR3 region has the DNA TGTGCCAGCAGCCACTGGGACAGGGGGGATGGCTACACCTTC.

V and J are TRBV20-1 and TRBJ2-5; TRBD2 matches 11 bases. V lost 6 bases, J lost 3 bases, and 12 bases stayed unmatched. The CDR3 has 16 amino acids. CDR1 and CDR2 (germline): DFQATT, SNEGSKA (reference sequence). CDR3 sequence (DNA): TGCAGTGCCCGCCGTTCGCTAGCGGGAGGAAAAGAGACCCAGTACTTC. It is translated as CSARRSLAGGKETQYF.

This clonotype was found once. The chain employs TRBV12-3 or TRBV12-4 and TRBJ2-5; D is uncertain. The CDR3 sequence is 13 residues long. V lost 5 bases, J lost 3 bases, and 10 bases lay in between. The CDR3: CASSLLRKETQYF. In nucleotides, the CDR3 is TGTGCCAGCAGTCTTCTCAGAAAAGAGACCCAGTACTTC.

The table lists this clonotype with many counts. The genes are TRBV6-1 and TRBJ2-7, with 7 bases fitting TRBD1. Unmatched junction bases numbered 7, after V lost 6 bases and J lost 5 bases. CDR1 and CDR2 from the germline V gene are MNHNS and SASEGT. The CDR3 is 13 amino acids. CDR3 sequence reads: CASRRDSPDEQYF. In nucleotides, the CDR3 is TGTGCCAGCAGACGGGACAGCCCCGACGAGCAGTACTTC.

The chain is built from TRBV6-2 or TRBV6-3 and TRBJ1-4; D ambiguous. From germline, CDR1 is MNHEY and CDR2 SVGEGT. CDR3 length: 14 residues. The V end lost 6 bases, the J end lost 0 bases, and 8 bases lay between the germline ends. CDR3 sequence: CASSSSSTNEKLFF. The CDR3, as DNA: TGTGCCAGCAGCTCCAGCTCAACTAATGAAAAACTGTTTTTT.

This clonotype was detected ten times or more. This sequence joins TRBV20-1 and TRBJ2-5; D is possibly TRBD1 (6 bases). CDR1 is DFQATT, CDR2 SNEGSKA, per germline (reference sequence). V dropped 4 bases and J dropped 3 bases, with 9 bases sitting between them. The CDR3 spans 12 residues. This chain's CDR3 is CSATPGEETQYF. DNA for the CDR3: TGCAGTGCTACCCCAGGGGAAGAGACCCAGTACTTC.

This clonotype has a count of ten or more. The chain combines TRBV9 with TRBJ2-2, with D perhaps matching TRBD2 (7 bases). CDR3 size: 15 residues. Germline assignment: CDR1 SGDLS and CDR2 YYNGEE. Trimming pared 4 bases from V and 2 bases from J, leaving 12 bases between. The CDR3 sequence is CASSRGALNTGELFF. The CDR3 coding sequence is TGTGCCAGCAGCCGGGGGGCCCTTAACACCGGGGAGCTGTTTTTT.

The chain uses TRBV19 and TRBJ2-3, with D unresolved. Germline V gene lookup returns CDR1 LNHDA and CDR2 SQIVND (reference sequence). The CDR3 totals 14 residues. Trimming left V 8 bases short and J 0 bases short, with 12 bases between. CDR3 in DNA: TGTGCCAGTGCCACGGGCCTTAGCACAGATACGCAGTATTTT. Amino acids: CASATGLSTDTQYF. The whole variable domain, filled in from reference TRBV19 and TRBJ2-3, reads DGGITQSPKYLFRKEGQNVTLSCEQNLNHDAMYWYRQDPGQGLRLIYYSQIVNDFQKGDIAEGYSVSREKKESFPLTVTSAQKNPTAFYLCASATGLSTDTQYFGPGTRLTVL.

This clonotype was observed many times. The chain couples TRBV24-1 to TRBJ1-2; TRBD1 might be the D (5 bases). The ends were cut back, 5 bases at V and 7 bases at J, with 10 bases in the middle. This CDR3 contains 12 residues. CDR1 is KGHDR and CDR2 is SFDVKD in the germline V gene. CDR3 sequence: CATSVQGSGYTF. The CDR3 nucleotides read TGTGCCACCAGTGTTCAGGGTTCTGGCTACACCTTC.

This clonotype was seen repeatedly, ten times or more. The V and J genes are TRBV4-1 and TRBJ2-3; 11 nucleotides match TRBD2. Germline values: CDR1 MGHRA, CDR2 YSYEKL. This CDR3 spans 21 amino acids. V shed 0 bases, J shed 2 bases, and the junction held 16 bases outside the gene matches. The CDR3 bases are TGCGCCAGCAGCCAAGATCCCAGTCTAGCGGGAGGACCTACCGCCACAGATACGCAGTATTTT. Translating gives CASSQDPSLAGGPTATDTQYF.